This passage covers 4 T cell receptor beta chains from one sample sequenced in a study of blood T cell repertoires in COVID-19. Profiling relied on immunoSEQ multiplex PCR, and the TCRdb table lists in-frame clones only, not all of them. The table lists 150,000 to 200,000 clones, more than 75% of them singletons. Specimen: PBMCs or T cells enriched from blood (not recorded which). The receptors derive from a woman between 45 and 60 years old who had recovered from COVID-19.

The chain has TRBV19 and TRBJ1-5; maybe TRBD1 (6 bases). The length of the CDR3 is 18 residues. Trimming cost V 6 bases and J 0 bases, with 21 bases left between them. Germline V gene sequence: CDR1 LNHDA, CDR2 SQIVND (reference sequence). DNA for the CDR3: TGTGCCAGTAGGGCCGGGACAAGCCCTTTTTATAGCAATCAGCCCCAGCATTTT. It encodes CASRAGTSPFYSNQPQHF.

The rearrangement links TRBV24-1 to TRBJ1-2; 8 bases line up with TRBD1. Germline V gives CDR1 KGHDR, CDR2 SFDVKD. The CDR3 covers 14 residues. Trimming took 4 bases from V and 3 from J; bases not matched to a gene: 3. Here the CDR3 reads CATSEPQGDYGYTF. In DNA form, the CDR3 reads TGTGCCACCAGTGAACCACAGGGGGACTATGGCTACACCTTC.

This chain joins TRBV5-8 and TRBJ1-4, with no clear D. Per the germline V gene, CDR1 is SGHTS and CDR2 is YDEGEE. The CDR3 is 15 amino acids. Trimming removed 4 bases from V and 5 bases from J, with 15 bases in between. The CDR3 loop is CASSRAGRKNEKLFF. CDR3 nucleotide sequence: TGTGCCAGCAGCCGTGCGGGCCGCAAGAATGAAAAACTGTTTTTT. The full variable domain, with the rest looked up from reference TRBV5-8 and TRBJ1-4, is EAGVTQSPTHLIKTRGQQATLRCSPISGHTSVYWYQQALGLGLQFLLWYDEGEERNRGNFPPRFSGRQFPNYSSELNVNALELEDSALYLCASSRAGRKNEKLFFGSGTQLSVL.

This chain uses TRBV28 with TRBJ1-4; D gene uncertain. The CDR3 sequence is 12 residues long. The germline gives CDR1 MDHEN, CDR2 SYDVKM. The V gene lost 10 bases and the J gene lost 3 bases, with 9 bases spanning the gap. CDR3 protein: CATRFANEKLFF. CDR3 sequence (DNA): TGTGCCACTAGGTTTGCTAATGAAAAACTGTTTTTT.